These T cell receptor beta chains were read from a single sample in a study of T cells in Graves' hyperthyroidism and ophthalmopathy. MiXCR, run by TCRdb on the multiplex PCR reads, gives a single entry per CDR3 protein. In the table there are about 250,000 distinct CDR3 sequences, around 20% of which are singletons. Specimen: blood. The receptors originated from a man aged 30-40 years with Graves' ophthalmopathy. The CDR3 runs from the conserved cysteine through the conserved F or W. The D gene is left open where the match is weak. The size entry is marked missing in some rows and otherwise reads once, few, many or a size class.

j_call d_call clone_size v_call cdr3_aa cdr3_nt
TRBJ2-7 TRBD2 NA TRBV7-2 CASSYQTGTMGHEQYF TGTGCCAGCAGTTATCAAACCGGGACTATGGGCCACGAGCAGTACTTC
TRBJ2-3 NA many TRBV12-3/TRBV12-4 CASSWVRTDTQYF TGTGCCAGCAGTTGGGTCCGCACAGATACGCAGTATTTT
TRBJ1-2 TRBD1 NA TRBV4-1 CASSHPVGPLGQIYGYTF TGCGCCAGCAGCCATCCAGTGGGACCCCTGGGACAGATCTATGGCTACACCTTC
TRBJ2-1 NA NA TRBV27 CASSFSSGYNEQFF TGTGCCAGCAGTTTTTCATCGGGTTACAATGAGCAGTTCTTC
TRBJ1-4 NA few TRBV6-6 CASSYSNGGANEKLFF TGTGCCAGCAGTTACTCGAATGGGGGGGCTAATGAAAAACTGTTTTTT
TRBJ1-2 NA few TRBV20-1 CSARGIHGYTF TGCAGTGCTAGAGGGATTCATGGCTACACCTTC
TRBJ1-6 NA many TRBV11-2 CASSLDAEGASNSPLHF TGTGCCAGCAGCTTAGACGCGGAAGGGGCTTCTAATTCACCCCTCCACTTT
TRBJ2-7 NA NA TRBV18 CASSPTPWGFEQYF TGTGCCAGCTCACCGACCCCGTGGGGGTTCGAGCAGTACTTC
TRBJ2-7 NA many TRBV3-1 CASSQDQISSYEQYF TGTGCCAGCAGCCAAGATCAGATCTCCTCCTACGAGCAGTACTTC
TRBJ1-2 TRBD1 many TRBV11-1 CASSPRQGNYGYTF TGTGCCAGCAGCCCACGACAGGGGAACTATGGCTACACCTTC
TRBJ1-5 NA many TRBV6-1 CASRGGPTAYSNQPQHF TGTGCCAGCAGGGGGGGACCGACGGCGTATAGCAATCAGCCCCAGCATTTT
TRBJ2-7 NA NA TRBV11-3 CASSLVTPGEQYF TGTGCCAGCAGCTTAGTCACTCCCGGCGAGCAGTACTTC
TRBJ1-5 NA few TRBV30 CAWGGGRGGNQPQHF TGTGCCTGGGGGGGGGGAAGGGGTGGAAATCAGCCCCAGCATTTT
TRBJ1-1 NA NA TRBV12-3/TRBV12-4 CASSPLTEAFF TGTGCCAGCAGCCCCCTAACTGAAGCTTTCTTT
TRBJ1-6 NA NA TRBV27 CASSLSGAYSPLHF TGTGCCAGCAGTTTATCGGGGGCATATTCACCCCTCCACTTT
TRBJ1-5 NA NA TRBV28 CASSLVQSGGSNQPQHF TGTGCCAGCAGTTTAGTTCAGTCTGGGGGTAGCAATCAGCCCCAGCATTTT
TRBJ1-1 TRBD1 few TRBV2 CAGNQDRVVTEAFF TGTGCCGGCAACCAGGACAGGGTTGTCACTGAAGCTTTCTTT
TRBJ2-7 NA many TRBV3-1 CASSQGQSSYEQYF TGTGCCAGCAGCCAGGGACAAAGCTCCTACGAGCAGTACTTC
TRBJ2-1 TRBD1 many TRBV28 CASSLSRWTGFPGEQFF TGTGCCAGCAGCCTATCCCGTTGGACAGGTTTTCCTGGTGAGCAGTTCTTC
TRBJ2-5 TRBD2 many TRBV11-3 CASSSGLAGEETQYF TGTGCCAGCAGCTCGGGACTAGCGGGAGAGGAGACCCAGTACTTC
TRBJ2-3 NA many TRBV2 CASSQNYPTDTQYF TGTGCCAGCAGTCAAAACTACCCCACAGATACGCAGTATTTT
TRBJ1-5 NA NA TRBV6-2/TRBV6-3 CASSYSDTQTSGSNQPQHF TGTGCCAGCAGTTACTCGGACACACAAACAAGCGGTAGCAATCAGCCCCAGCATTTT
TRBJ2-5 NA few TRBV7-6 CASTRPVQETQYF TGTGCCAGCACCCGACCTGTCCAAGAGACCCAGTACTTC
TRBJ2-3 NA many TRBV7-2 CASSLRGVTDTQYF TGTGCCAGCAGCTTACGAGGGGTCACAGATACGCAGTATTTT
TRBJ1-2 TRBD1 NA TRBV6-1 CASSERTDRVGSYGYTF TGTGCCAGCAGTGAAAGAACAGACAGGGTAGGAAGCTATGGCTACACCTTC
TRBJ2-7 TRBD2 many TRBV3-1 CASSQDRTGLAGGSYEQYF TGTGCCAGCAGCCAAGATCGGACGGGACTAGCGGGAGGCTCCTACGAGCAGTACTTC
TRBJ1-1 NA many TRBV2 CASVVGPGFGTEAFF TGTGCCAGCGTCGTGGGCCCGGGTTTTGGCACTGAAGCTTTCTTT
TRBJ2-1 NA many TRBV3-1 CAASRDGGMGKFF TGTGCCGCCAGCAGAGATGGCGGGATGGGTAAGTTCTTC
TRBJ1-1 NA many TRBV30 CAWSPTWGNWNTEAFF TGTGCCTGGAGCCCAACGTGGGGCAATTGGAACACTGAAGCTTTCTTT
TRBJ2-5 TRBD2 NA TRBV27 CASSPWGAGGGRGETQYF TGTGCCAGCAGCCCCTGGGGAGCGGGAGGAGGCAGGGGAGAGACCCAGTACTTC
TRBJ2-1 NA NA TRBV7-9 CASSPSTSRLYNEQFF TGTGCCAGCAGCCCCTCGACTAGTAGGCTCTACAATGAGCAGTTCTTC
TRBJ2-7 TRBD1 NA TRBV28 CASVRQGSEQYF TGTGCCAGCGTACGACAGGGGTCCGAGCAGTACTTC
TRBJ2-2 NA NA TRBV28 CASLWASRNTGELFF TGTGCCAGCCTCTGGGCTAGCAGAAACACCGGGGAGCTGTTTTTT
TRBJ2-7 TRBD2 NA TRBV4-1 CASSQALGGREQYF TGCGCCAGCAGCCAAGCTCTGGGCGGGAGAGAGCAGTACTTC
TRBJ1-4 NA NA TRBV5-6 CASSSSGTGSYNEKLFF TGTGCCAGCAGCTCATCCGGGACGGGGAGTTATAATGAAAAACTGTTTTTT
TRBJ1-1 NA NA TRBV6-1 CASSARSNTEAFF TGTGCCAGCAGTGCTCGGAGTAACACTGAAGCTTTCTTT
TRBJ2-3 NA NA TRBV4-1 CASSQVNLVATDTQYF TGCGCCAGCAGCCAAGTTAACCTAGTAGCAACAGATACGCAGTATTTT
TRBJ2-3 NA NA TRBV7-3 CASSLGGHTDTQYF TGTGCCAGCAGCTTGGGGGGTCACACAGATACGCAGTATTTT
TRBJ2-5 TRBD1 few TRBV6-1 CASSGGTGGRQETQYF TGTGCCAGCAGCGGGGGGACAGGGGGGCGACAAGAGACCCAGTACTTC
TRBJ2-1 NA few TRBV24-1 CATSGEGPPGYNEQFF TGTGCCACCAGTGGAGAGGGGCCCCCCGGCTACAATGAGCAGTTCTTC
TRBJ2-3 TRBD1 many TRBV24-1 CATSDPGQTTDTQYF TGTGCCACCAGTGATCCGGGACAGACCACAGATACGCAGTATTTT
TRBJ2-7 NA few TRBV3-1 CASSPVWVGEYEQYF TGTGCCAGCAGCCCGGTATGGGTGGGTGAATACGAGCAGTACTTC